These 17 T cell receptor beta chains were all obtained from the same sample, sequenced in a study of blood T cell repertoires in COVID-19 (dated by TCRdb to the early 2020s). The library was obtained by the immunoSEQ multiplex PCR assay. TCRdb mirrors the immuneACCESS table, restricted to in-frame sequences. Some clones are absent from its copies; in checked studies, under half trace to an unresolved V gene, and the reason for the others is unknown. The sample records 95,000 to 150,000 clones, approximately 90% of which are singletons. The ten largest clonotypes hold approximately 4.2% of the sample. Specimen: peripheral blood. These receptors all come from a man in his forties or fifties with acute or convalescent COVID-19.

The chain combines TRBV20-1 with TRBJ1-5; unclear D gene. Per the germline V gene, CDR1 is DFQATT and CDR2 is SNEGSKA (reference sequence). V was clipped by 3 bases and J by 0 bases, with 12 bases between them. The CDR3 consists of 15 residues. In nucleotides, the CDR3 is TGCAGTGCTAGTTTTTCGGGTAATAGCAATCAGCCCCAGCATTTT. Translated, it gives CSASFSGNSNQPQHF.

The gene calls are TRBV4-2 and TRBJ2-1, with D perhaps matching TRBD1 (5 bases). The CDR3 loop spans 14 amino acids. Between the trimmed V and J ends, which lost 5 bases and 9 bases, there was a span of 17 bases. The germline V gene has CDR1 LGHNA and CDR2 YNFKEQ. The chain's CDR3 is CASSSRPDRGEQFF. The CDR3 region has the DNA TGTGCCAGCAGCTCCCGACCCGACAGAGGTGAGCAGTTCTTC.

The chain carries TRBV30 and TRBJ2-7; D is perhaps TRBD1 (6 bases). CDR3 length: 13 residues. V shed 3 bases and J shed 2 bases, with 11 bases lying between them. Looked up from germline, CDR1 is GTSNPN and CDR2 is SVGIG (reference sequence). Here the CDR3 reads CAWSVGTPYEQYF. CDR3 bases: TGTGCCTGGAGCGTAGGGACACCCTACGAGCAGTACTTC. Supplemented by reference TRBV30 and TRBJ2-7, the full variable domain reads SQTIHQWPATLVQPVGSPLSLECTVEGTSNPNLYWYRQAAGRGLQLLFYSVGIGQISSEVPQNLSASRPQDRQFILSSKKLLLSDSGFYLCAWSVGTPYEQYFGPGTRLTVT.

CDR3 DNA: TGTGCCAGCAGTTCGGTAGACTTCCCCCGTTCCGAGCAGTACTTC. It is translated as CASSSVDFPRSEQYF. The V call is TRBV28, the J call TRBJ2-7; D gene uncertain. The CDR3 covers 15 residues. Per germline, CDR1 MDHEN and CDR2 SYDVKM. V lost 4 bases and J 6 bases, leaving 19 bases between the germline ends.

This clone has more than one count but fewer than ten. V usage is TRBV7-9 and J usage is TRBJ1-1, with D uncertain. Between the trimmed V and J ends, which lost 0 bases and 1 base, there was a span of 6 bases. CDR3 size: 14 residues. Germline V gene sequence: CDR1 SEHNR, CDR2 FQNEAQ (reference sequence). The CDR3 region is CASSLAIQNTEAFF. For the CDR3, the DNA is TGTGCCAGCAGCTTAGCAATCCAGAACACTGAAGCTTTCTTT.

The chain combines TRBV27 with TRBJ2-1, with 14 bases fitting TRBD2. This CDR3 comprises 16 residues. Losses at the gene ends were 2 bases for V and 6 bases for J; bases not matched to a gene: 3. The germline V gene encodes CDR1 MNHEY and CDR2 SMNVEV (reference sequence). CDR3 region: CASSLPGLAGVNEQFF. As DNA, the CDR3 is TGTGCCAGCAGTTTACCGGGACTAGCGGGGGTCAATGAGCAGTTCTTC.

This chain links TRBV7-2 with TRBJ2-1; 10 bases are a match to TRBD1. CDR1 and CDR2 (germline): SGHTA, FQGNSA. V was clipped by 1 base and J by 10 bases; unmatched bases: 4. The CDR3 contains 14 residues. CDR3 bases: TGTGCCAGCAGCTTAGTGGGACAGGGGAGAGAGCAGTTCTTC. Translated, it gives CASSLVGQGREQFF.

This clone was recorded a few times. V gene TRBV3-1 (or the pseudogene TRBV3-2) combines with J gene TRBJ1-1, with D possibly TRBD1 on 6 matching bases. The germline V gene has CDR1 LGHDT and CDR2 YNNKEL (reference sequence). This CDR3 region has 13 residues. The V end lost 4 bases, the J end lost 1 base, and 7 bases lay between the germline ends. CDR3 DNA: TGTGCCAGCAGCCTAGGGGGGAACACTGAAGCTTTCTTT. This gives the protein CASSLGGNTEAFF.

The V gene is TRBV9, the J gene TRBJ2-5; 8 bases are a match to TRBD2. V lost 3 bases, J lost 5 bases, and 12 bases stayed unmatched. Germline CDR1 reads SGDLS; CDR2 reads YYNGEE. The CDR3 is made up of 16 amino acids. The CDR3, as DNA: TGTGCCAGCAGCGACTTAGCGGGACGGGCCACTGAGACCCAGTACTTC. Its protein product is CASSDLAGRATETQYF.

This rearrangement joins TRBV19 to TRBJ2-2, with D tentatively TRBD2 (6 bases). Trimming shortened V by 6 bases and J by 7 bases, and 21 bases separated the two germline ends. The CDR3 length is 16 residues. Germline CDR1 and CDR2: LNHDA and SQIVND (reference sequence). The CDR3 loop is CASSPGLLRGNGELFF. The CDR3 DNA sequence: TGTGCCAGTAGCCCGGGACTGTTACGGGGGAACGGGGAGCTGTTTTTT.

This chain joins TRBV23-1 and TRBJ1-2, with 7 bases matching TRBD1. TRBV23-1 is known as an ORF, though its function is uncertain. This CDR3 has 15 residues. V dropped 0 bases and J dropped 1; count of bases not matched to a gene: 2. Written as DNA, the CDR3 is TGCGCCAGCAGTCAATCGGGGACAGATAACTATGGCTACACCTTC. Protein: CASSQSGTDNYGYTF.

V usage is TRBV29-1 and J usage is TRBJ2-1; 9 nucleotides line up with TRBD1. CDR3 length equals 19 residues. Germline V gene sequence: CDR1 SQVTM, CDR2 ANQGSEA. Trimming at V came to 7 bases and at J to 7 bases, leaving 26 bases not matched to a gene. The CDR3 DNA reads as TGCAGCGAGGGTGGACCTAAACCACCTCGGACAGGGGTGGCAAATGAGCAGTTCTTC. This codes for CSEGGPKPPRTGVANEQFF.

The V and J genes are TRBV10-3 and TRBJ2-2, with D possibly TRBD2 on 5 matching bases. The CDR3 totals 17 residues. V lost 3 bases to trimming and J lost 5 bases, with 19 bases between them. Germline V CDR1 and CDR2: ENHRY, SYGVKD. The CDR3 DNA reads as TGTGCCATCAGTGACCCTATATCGGGGATCTCTACCGGGGAGCTGTTTTTT. It translates to CAISDPISGISTGELFF.

The chain joins TRBV7-9 to TRBJ2-6; TRBD2 is a possible D gene (6 bases). The V end lost 5 bases, the J end lost 3 bases, and 11 bases lay between the germline ends. The CDR3 runs to 15 residues. Germline CDR1 SEHNR, CDR2 FQNEAQ (reference sequence). The CDR3 coding sequence is TGTGCCAGCAGCCCAATGGGGGGTGGGGCCAACGTCCTGACTTTC. Its protein is CASSPMGGGANVLTF.

The V and J genes are TRBV7-8 and TRBJ1-5; TRBD1 agrees at 7 bases. The germline gives CDR1 SGHVS, CDR2 FQNEAQ. The CDR3 totals 15 residues. V lost 5 bases, J lost 0 bases, and 4 bases stayed unmatched. The CDR3 reads CASSPGQYSNQPQHF. CDR3 sequence (DNA): TGTGCCAGCAGCCCGGGACAGTATAGCAATCAGCCCCAGCATTTT. The entire variable domain, with the rest obtained from reference TRBV7-8 and TRBJ1-5, is as follows: GAGVSQSPRYKVAKRGQDVALRCDPISGHVSLFWYQQALGQGPEFLTYFQNEAQLDKSGLPSDRFFAERPEGSVSTLKIQRTQQEDSAVYLCASSPGQYSNQPQHFGDGTRLSIL.

The chain joins TRBV20-1 to TRBJ1-5, with a tentative D call TRBD1 (5 bases). This CDR3 is built from 12 residues. Trimming stripped 3 bases from V and 4 bases from J, with 7 bases between. Germline V gene sequence: CDR1 DFQATT, CDR2 SNEGSKA (reference sequence). CDR3 amino acids: CSASDRNQPQHF. In nucleotides, the CDR3 is TGCAGTGCTAGTGACAGAAATCAGCCCCAGCATTTT.

This clone was recorded a few times. The chain combines TRBV2 with TRBJ1-3, with TRBD1 identical over 7 bases. Germline values: CDR1 SNHLY, CDR2 FYNNEI. The V gene end was trimmed by 11 bases and the J gene end by 2 bases; junction bases not matched to a gene: 9. CDR3 size: 14 residues. In DNA form, the CDR3 reads TGTGCCTTCAAACAGGGGCTCGCTGGAAACACCATATATTTT. It is translated as CAFKQGLAGNTIYF.